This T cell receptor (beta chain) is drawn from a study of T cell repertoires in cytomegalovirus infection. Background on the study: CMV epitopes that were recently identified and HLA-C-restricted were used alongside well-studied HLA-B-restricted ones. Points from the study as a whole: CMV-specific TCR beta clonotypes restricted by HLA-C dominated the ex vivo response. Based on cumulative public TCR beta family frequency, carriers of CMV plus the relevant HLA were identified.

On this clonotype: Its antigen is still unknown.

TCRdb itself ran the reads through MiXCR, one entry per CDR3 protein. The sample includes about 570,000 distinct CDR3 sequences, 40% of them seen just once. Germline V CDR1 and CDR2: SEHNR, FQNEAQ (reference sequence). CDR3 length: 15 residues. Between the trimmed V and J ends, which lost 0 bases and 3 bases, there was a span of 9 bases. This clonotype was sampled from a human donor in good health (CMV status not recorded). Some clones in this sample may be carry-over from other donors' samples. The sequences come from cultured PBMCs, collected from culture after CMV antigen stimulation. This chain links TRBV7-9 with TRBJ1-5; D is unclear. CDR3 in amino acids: CASSLAGMVNQPQHF. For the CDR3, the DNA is TGTGCCAGCAGCTTAGCGGGGATGGTCAATCAGCCCCAGCATTTT.